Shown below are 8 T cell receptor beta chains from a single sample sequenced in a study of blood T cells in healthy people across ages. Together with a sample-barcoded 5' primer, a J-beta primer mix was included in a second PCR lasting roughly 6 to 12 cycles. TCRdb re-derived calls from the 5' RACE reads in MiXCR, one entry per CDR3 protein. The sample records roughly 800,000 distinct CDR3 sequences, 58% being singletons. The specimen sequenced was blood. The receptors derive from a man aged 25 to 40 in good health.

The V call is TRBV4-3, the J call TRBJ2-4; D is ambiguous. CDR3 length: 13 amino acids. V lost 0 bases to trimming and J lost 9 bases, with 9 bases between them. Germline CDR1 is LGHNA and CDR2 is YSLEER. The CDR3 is CASSQETWGIQYF. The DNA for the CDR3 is TGCGCCAGCAGCCAAGAGACGTGGGGCATTCAGTACTTC.

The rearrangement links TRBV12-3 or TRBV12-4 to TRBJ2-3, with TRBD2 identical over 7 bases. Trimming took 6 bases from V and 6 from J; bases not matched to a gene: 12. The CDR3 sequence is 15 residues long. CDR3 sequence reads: CASSGAGFGVDTQYF. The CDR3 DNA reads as TGTGCCAGCAGCGGAGCGGGGTTCGGTGTGGATACGCAGTATTTT.

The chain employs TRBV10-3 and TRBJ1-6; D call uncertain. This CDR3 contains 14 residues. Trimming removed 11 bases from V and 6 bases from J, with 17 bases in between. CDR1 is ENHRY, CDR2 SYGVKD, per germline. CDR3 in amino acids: CAASDGLVNSPLHF. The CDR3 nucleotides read TGTGCCGCTTCGGATGGTCTCGTTAATTCACCCCTCCACTTT.

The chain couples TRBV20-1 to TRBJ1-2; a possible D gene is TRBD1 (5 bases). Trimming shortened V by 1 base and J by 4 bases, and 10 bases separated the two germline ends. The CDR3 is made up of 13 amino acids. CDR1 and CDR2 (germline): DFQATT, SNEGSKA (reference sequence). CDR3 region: CSARARDFYGYTF. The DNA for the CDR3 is TGCAGTGCTAGAGCCCGGGACTTCTATGGCTACACCTTC.

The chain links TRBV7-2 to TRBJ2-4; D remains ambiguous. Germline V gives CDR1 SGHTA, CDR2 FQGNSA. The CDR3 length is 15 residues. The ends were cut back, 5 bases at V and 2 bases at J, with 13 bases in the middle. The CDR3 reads CASSHPIQTKNIQYF. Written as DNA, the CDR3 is TGTGCCAGCAGCCACCCAATTCAGACCAAAAACATTCAGTACTTC.

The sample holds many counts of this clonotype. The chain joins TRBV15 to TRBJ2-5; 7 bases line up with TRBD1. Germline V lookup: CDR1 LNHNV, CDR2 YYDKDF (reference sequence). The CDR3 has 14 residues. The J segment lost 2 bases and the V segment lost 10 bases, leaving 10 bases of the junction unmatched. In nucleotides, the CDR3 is TGTGCCAGCAAAAGGGGGCAGTTACAAGAGACCCAGTACTTC. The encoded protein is CASKRGQLQETQYF.

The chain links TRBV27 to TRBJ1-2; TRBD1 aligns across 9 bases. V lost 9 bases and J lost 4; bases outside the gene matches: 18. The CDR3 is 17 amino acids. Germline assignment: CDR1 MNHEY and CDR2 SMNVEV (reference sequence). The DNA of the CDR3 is TGTGCCAGTAGTCCGGGACAGGGAAGGGGCTTGACCTATGGCTACACCTTC. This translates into CASSPGQGRGLTYGYTF.

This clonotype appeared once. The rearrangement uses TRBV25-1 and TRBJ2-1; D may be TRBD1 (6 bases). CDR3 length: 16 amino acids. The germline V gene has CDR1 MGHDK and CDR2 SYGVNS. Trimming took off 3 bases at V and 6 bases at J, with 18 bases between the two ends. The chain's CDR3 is CASSDQTGDRRNEQFF. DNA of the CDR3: TGTGCCAGCAGTGATCAAACAGGAGACAGGCGCAATGAGCAGTTCTTC. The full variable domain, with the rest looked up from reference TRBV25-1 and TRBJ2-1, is EADIYQTPRYLVIGTGKKITLECSQTMGHDKMYWYQQDPGMELHLIHYSYGVNSTEKGDLSSESTVSRIRTEHFPLTLESARPSHTSQYLCASSDQTGDRRNEQFFGPGTRLTVL.